This T cell receptor beta chain appears in the sequencing data of a study of cytomegalovirus exposure and HLA in healthy donors. Study findings and constraints: A list of approximately 160 TCR beta chains associated with cytomegalovirus was given. Through in vitro validation, three CMV-associated chains were shown to be specific for CMV antigens. That first-cohort TCR clusters tended to co-occur in the roughly 130 validation repertoires was found in a later analysis.

Data came from immunoSEQ multiplex PCR; TCRdb stores just in-frame clones and leaves some out. The data hold roughly 130,000 clones, with approximately 90% observed a single time. The donors belonged to the roughly 110-subject validation cohort, separate from the 666-subject first cohort. V dropped 4 bases and J dropped 5; count of bases not matched to a gene: 10. This CDR3 contains 15 residues. CDR1 is SGHKS and CDR2 is YYEKEE in the germline V gene (reference sequence). This clone was seen only once. The target antigen is unknown. Sequenced input: PBMCs. The V and J genes are TRBV5-5 and TRBJ2-5; 8 positions agree with TRBD2. This sequence was found in a woman aged 30 to 39 in good health and CMV-seropositive. CDR3: CASSGAGGAGETQYF. CDR3 sequence (DNA): TGTGCCAGCAGCGGGGCGGGGGGCGCAGGGGAGACCCAGTACTTC.